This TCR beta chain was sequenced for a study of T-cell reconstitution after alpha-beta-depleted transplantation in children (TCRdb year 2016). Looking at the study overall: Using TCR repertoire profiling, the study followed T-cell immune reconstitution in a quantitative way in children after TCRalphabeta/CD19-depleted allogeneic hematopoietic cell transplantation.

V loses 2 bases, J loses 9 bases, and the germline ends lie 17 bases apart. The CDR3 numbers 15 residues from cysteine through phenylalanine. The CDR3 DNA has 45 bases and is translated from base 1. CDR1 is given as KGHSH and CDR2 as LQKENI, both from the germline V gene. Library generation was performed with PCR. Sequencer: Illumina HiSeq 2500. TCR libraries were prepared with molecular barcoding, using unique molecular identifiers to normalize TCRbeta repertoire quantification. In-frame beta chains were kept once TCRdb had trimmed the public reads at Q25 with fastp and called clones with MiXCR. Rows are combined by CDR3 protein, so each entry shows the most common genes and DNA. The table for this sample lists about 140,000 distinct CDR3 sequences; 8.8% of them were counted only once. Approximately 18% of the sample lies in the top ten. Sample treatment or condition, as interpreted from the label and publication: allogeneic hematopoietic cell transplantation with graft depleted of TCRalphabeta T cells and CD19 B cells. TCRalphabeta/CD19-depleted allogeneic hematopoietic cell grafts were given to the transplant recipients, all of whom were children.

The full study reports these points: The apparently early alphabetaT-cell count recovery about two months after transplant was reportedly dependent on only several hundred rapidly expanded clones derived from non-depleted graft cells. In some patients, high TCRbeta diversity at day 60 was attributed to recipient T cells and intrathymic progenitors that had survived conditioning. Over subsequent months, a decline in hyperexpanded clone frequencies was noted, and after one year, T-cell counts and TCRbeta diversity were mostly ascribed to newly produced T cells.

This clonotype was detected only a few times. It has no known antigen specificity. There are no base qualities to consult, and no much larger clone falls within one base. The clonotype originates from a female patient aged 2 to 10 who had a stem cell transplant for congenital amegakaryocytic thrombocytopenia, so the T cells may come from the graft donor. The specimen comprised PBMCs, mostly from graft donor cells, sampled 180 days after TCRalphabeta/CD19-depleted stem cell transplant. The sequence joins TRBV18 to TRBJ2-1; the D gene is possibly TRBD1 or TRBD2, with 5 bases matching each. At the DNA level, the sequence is TGTGCCAGCTCACCAGCGCCTCGAGGGGCGGGTGAGCAGTTCTTC. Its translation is CASSPAPRGAGEQFF.